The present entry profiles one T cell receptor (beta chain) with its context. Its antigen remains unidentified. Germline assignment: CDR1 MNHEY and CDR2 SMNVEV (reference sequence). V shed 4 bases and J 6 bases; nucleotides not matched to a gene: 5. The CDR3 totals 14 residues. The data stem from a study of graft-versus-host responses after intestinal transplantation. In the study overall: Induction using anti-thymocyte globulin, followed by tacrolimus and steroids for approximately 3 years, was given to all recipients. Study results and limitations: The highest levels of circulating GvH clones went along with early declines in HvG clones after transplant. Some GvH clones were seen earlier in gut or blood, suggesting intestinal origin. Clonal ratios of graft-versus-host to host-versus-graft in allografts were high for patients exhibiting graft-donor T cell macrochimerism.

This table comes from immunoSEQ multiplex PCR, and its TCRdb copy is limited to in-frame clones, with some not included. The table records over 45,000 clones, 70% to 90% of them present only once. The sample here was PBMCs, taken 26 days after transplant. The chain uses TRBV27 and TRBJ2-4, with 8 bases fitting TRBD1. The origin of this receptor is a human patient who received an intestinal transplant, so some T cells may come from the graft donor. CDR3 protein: CASSSGGAGNIQYF. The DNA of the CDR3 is TGTGCCAGCAGTTCAGGGGGCGCGGGAAACATTCAGTACTTC.